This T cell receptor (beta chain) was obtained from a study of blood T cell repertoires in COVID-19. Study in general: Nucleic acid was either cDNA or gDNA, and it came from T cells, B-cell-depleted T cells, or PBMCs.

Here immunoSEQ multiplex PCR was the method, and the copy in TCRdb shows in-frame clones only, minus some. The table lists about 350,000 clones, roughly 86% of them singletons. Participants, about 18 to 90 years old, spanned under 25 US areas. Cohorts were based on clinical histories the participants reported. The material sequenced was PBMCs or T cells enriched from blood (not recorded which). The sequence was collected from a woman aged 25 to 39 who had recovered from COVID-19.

The CDR3 loop is CASSLAPVGRAANQPQHF. CDR3 sequence (DNA): TGTGCCAGCAGCTTAGCGCCGGTCGGCAGGGCTGCCAATCAGCCCCAGCATTTT. The chain employs TRBV7-8 and TRBJ1-5, with D possibly matching TRBD1 (5 bases). CDR3 length: 18 amino acids. Trimming pared 0 bases from V and 3 bases from J, leaving 18 bases between. Germline lookup yields CDR1 SGHVS and CDR2 FQNEAQ. Using reference TRBV7-8 and TRBJ1-5 for the parts outside the CDR3, the full variable domain is GAGVSQSPRYKVAKRGQDVALRCDPISGHVSLFWYQQALGQGPEFLTYFQNEAQLDKSGLPSDRFFAERPEGSVSTLKIQRTQQEDSAVYLCASSLAPVGRAANQPQHFGDGTRLSIL.